Included here is one TCR beta chain sequence, with context. The antigen is undetermined. V shed 6 bases, J shed 5 bases, and the junction held 11 bases outside the gene matches. CDR3 size: 16 residues. This record comes from a study of T-cell reconstitution after alpha-beta-depleted transplantation in children. Regarding the study as a whole: One year after transplant, T-cell counts and diversity came mostly from newly produced T cells. The high TCRbeta diversity at day 60 in some patients came from surviving recipient T cells and thymic progenitors. About two months after transplant, alpha-beta T cells reportedly came from several hundred expanded graft clones.

Unique molecular identifiers were incorporated during preparation of the TCRbeta library. TCRdb re-analysed the PCR reads in MiXCR, keeping a single row per CDR3 protein. The repertoire holds 200,000 to 300,000 distinct CDR3 sequences, around 25% seen once, with roughly 2.5% in the top ten. The specimen comprised PBMCs, sampled before TCRalphabeta/CD19-depleted stem cell transplant. The sequence came from a girl aged 2-15 years with Fanconi anemia, due to receive a stem cell transplant. This chain uses TRBV12-3 or TRBV12-4 with TRBJ1-5; 9 bases are shared with TRBD1. The CDR3 loop reads CASRIRQGGLYQPQHF. CDR3 sequence (DNA): TGTGCCAGCAGAATACGACAGGGGGGGCTTTATCAGCCCCAGCATTTT.